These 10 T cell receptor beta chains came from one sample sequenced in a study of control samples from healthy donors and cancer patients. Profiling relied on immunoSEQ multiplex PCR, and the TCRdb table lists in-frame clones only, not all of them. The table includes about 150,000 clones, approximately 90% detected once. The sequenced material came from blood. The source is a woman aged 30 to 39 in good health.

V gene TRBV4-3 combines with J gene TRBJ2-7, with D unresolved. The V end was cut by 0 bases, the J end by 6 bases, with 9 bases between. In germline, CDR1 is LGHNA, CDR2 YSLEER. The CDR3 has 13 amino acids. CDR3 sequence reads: CASSQEEGFEQYF. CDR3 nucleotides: TGCGCCAGCAGCCAAGAAGAAGGGTTCGAGCAGTACTTC.

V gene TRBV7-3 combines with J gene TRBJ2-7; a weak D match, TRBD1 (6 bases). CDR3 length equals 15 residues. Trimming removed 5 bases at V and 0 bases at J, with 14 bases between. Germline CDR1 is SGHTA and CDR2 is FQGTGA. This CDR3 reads CASSAWGLLSYEQYF. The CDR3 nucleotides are TGTGCCAGCAGCGCCTGGGGGCTGCTCTCCTACGAGCAGTACTTC.

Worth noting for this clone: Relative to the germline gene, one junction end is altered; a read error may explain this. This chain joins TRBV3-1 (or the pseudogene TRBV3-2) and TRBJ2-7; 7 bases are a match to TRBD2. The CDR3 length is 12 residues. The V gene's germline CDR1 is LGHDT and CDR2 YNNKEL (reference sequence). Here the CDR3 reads CASSQEKGREVF. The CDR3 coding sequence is TGTGCCAGCAGCCAAGAGAAGGGGAGGGAAGTCTTC.

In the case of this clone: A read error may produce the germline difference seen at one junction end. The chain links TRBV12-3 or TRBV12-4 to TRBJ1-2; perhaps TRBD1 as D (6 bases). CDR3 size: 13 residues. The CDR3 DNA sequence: TGTGCCAGCAGCTTAGGGGGGTCTTATGGCTACACCTTC. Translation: CASSLGGSYGYTF.

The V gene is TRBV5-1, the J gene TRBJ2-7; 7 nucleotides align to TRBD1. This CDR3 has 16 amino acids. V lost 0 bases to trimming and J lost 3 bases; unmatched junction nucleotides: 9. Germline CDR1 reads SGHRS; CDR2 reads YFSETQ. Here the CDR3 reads CASSLGGQPGDYEQYF. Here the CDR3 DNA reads TGCGCCAGCAGCTTGGGGGGACAGCCCGGGGACTACGAGCAGTACTTC.

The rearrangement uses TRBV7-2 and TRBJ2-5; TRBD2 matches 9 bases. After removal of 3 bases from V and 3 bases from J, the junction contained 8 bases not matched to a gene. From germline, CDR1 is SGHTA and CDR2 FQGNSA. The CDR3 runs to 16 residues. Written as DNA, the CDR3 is TGTGCCAGCAGCTTTCGTAGCGGGGGCAGGGAAGAGACCCAGTACTTC. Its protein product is CASSFRSGGREETQYF.

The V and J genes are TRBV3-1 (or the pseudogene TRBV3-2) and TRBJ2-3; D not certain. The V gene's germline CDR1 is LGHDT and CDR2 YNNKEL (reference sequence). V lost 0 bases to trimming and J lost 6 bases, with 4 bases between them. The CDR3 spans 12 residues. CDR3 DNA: TGTGCCAGCAGCCAAGACTCCGATACGCAGTATTTT. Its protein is CASSQDSDTQYF.

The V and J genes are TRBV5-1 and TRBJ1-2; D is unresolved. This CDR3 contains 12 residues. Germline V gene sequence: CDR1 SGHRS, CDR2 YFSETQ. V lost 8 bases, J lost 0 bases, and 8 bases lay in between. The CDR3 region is CASAGANYGYTF. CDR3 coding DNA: TGCGCCAGTGCCGGGGCTAACTATGGCTACACCTTC.

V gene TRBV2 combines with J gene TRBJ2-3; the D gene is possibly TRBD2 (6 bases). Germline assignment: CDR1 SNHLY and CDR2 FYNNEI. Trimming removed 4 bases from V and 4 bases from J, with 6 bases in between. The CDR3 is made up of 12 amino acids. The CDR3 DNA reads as TGTGCCAGCAGTGGGGGGGCAGATACGCAGTATTTT. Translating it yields CASSGGADTQYF.

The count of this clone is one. CDR3: CASKKSTEAFF. The CDR3 DNA reads TGTGCCAGCAAAAAGAGCACTGAAGCTTTCTTT. This sequence joins TRBV28 and TRBJ1-1; D gene ambiguous. Per the germline V gene, CDR1 is MDHEN and CDR2 is SYDVKM. The germline V and J ends were trimmed by 7 bases and 4 bases, with 7 bases remaining between them. This CDR3 contains 11 residues.